This T cell receptor (beta chain) appears in the sequencing data of a study of CD8 T cells in Susac syndrome. TCR beta sequencing was performed on blood CD8+ and CD4+ T cells. CDR1 is SGHRS and CDR2 is YFSETQ in the germline V gene. This CDR3 has 15 amino acids. The V and J ends lost 0 bases and 1 base, in that order; junction bases with no gene match: 3. RNA, at roughly 0.5 to 1 ug, was reverse transcribed with random hexamers. TCRdb reprocessed the immunoSEQ multiplex PCR reads via MiXCR and lists one record per CDR3 protein. The data contain about 160,000 distinct CDR3 sequences, 92% of them singletons.

This chain joins TRBV5-1 and TRBJ1-1, with 7 bases that match TRBD1. The clonotype originates from a human donor in good health. The sequenced sample consisted of CD4+ T cells from PBMCs. For the CDR3, the DNA is TGCGCCAGCAGCTTGGGACAGGGATCGAACACTGAAGCTTTCTTT. Protein: CASSLGQGSNTEAFF.